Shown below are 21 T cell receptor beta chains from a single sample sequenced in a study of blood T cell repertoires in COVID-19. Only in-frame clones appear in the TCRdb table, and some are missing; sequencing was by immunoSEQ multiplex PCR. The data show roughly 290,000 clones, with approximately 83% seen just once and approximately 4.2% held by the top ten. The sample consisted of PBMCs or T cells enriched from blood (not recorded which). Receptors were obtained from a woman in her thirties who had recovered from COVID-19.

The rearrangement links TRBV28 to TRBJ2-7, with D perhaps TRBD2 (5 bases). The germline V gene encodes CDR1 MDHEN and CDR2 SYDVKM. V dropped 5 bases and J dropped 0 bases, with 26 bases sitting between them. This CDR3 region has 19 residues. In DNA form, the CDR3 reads TGTGCCAGCAGTCTCACTGTACCAATACGGAGGTCGAGCTCCTACGAGCAGTACTTC. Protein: CASSLTVPIRRSSSYEQYF.

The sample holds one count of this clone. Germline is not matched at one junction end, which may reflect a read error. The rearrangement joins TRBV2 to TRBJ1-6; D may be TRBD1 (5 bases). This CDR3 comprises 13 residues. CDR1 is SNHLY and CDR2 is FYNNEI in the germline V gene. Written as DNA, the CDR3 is TGTGCCAGCAGCCCGGGGGGGAATTCACCCTTCCACTTT. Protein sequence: CASSPGGNSPFHF.

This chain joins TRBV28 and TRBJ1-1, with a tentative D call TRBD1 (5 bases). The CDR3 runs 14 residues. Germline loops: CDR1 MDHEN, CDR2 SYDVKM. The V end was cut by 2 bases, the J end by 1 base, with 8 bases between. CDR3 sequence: CASSLGRENTEAFF. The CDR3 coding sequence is TGTGCCAGCAGTTTAGGCAGGGAGAACACTGAAGCTTTCTTT. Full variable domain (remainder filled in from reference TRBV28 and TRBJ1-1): DVKVTQSSRYLVKRTGEKVFLECVQDMDHENMFWYRQDPGLGLRLIYFSYDVKMKEKGDIPEGYSVSREKKERFSLILESASTNQTSMYLCASSLGRENTEAFFGQGTRLTVV.

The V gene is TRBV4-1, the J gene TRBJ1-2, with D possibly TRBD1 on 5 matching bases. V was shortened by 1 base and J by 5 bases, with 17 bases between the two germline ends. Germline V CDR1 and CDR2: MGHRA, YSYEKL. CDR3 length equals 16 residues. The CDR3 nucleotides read TGCGCCAGCAGCCAAGTTGGACGGGCAGGGCGATATGGCTACACCTTC. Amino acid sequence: CASSQVGRAGRYGYTF.

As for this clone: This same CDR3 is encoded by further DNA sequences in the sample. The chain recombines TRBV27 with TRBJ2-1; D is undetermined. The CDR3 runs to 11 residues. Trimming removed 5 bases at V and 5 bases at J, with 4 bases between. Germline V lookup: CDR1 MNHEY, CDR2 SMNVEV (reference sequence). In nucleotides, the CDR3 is TGTGCCAGCAGTCGTGACAATGAGCAGTTCTTC. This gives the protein CASSRDNEQFF.

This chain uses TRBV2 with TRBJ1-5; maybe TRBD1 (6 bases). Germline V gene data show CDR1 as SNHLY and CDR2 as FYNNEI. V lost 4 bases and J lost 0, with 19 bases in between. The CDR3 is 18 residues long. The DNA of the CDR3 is TGTGCCAGCAGTGTGACCCTTGGACAGCTCTATAGCAATCAGCCCCAGCATTTT. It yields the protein CASSVTLGQLYSNQPQHF.

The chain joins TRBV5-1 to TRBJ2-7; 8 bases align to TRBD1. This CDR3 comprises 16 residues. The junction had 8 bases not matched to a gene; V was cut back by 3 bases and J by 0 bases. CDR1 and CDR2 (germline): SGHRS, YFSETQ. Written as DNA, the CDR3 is TGCGCCAGCAGCTCTGGACAGGGAAGAAGCTCCTACGAGCAGTACTTC. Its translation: CASSSGQGRSSYEQYF.

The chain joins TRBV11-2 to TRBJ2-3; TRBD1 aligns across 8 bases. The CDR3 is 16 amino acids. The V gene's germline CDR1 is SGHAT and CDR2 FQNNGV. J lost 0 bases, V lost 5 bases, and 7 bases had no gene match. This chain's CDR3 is CASSLDRGYSTDTQYF. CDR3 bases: TGTGCCAGCAGCCTCGACAGGGGATATAGCACAGATACGCAGTATTTT.

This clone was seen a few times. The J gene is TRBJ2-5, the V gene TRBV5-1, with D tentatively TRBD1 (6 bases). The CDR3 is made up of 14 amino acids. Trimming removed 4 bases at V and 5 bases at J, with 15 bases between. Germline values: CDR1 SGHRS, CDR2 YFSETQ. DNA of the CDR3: TGCGCCAGCAGCCCCGGGACAACGTCGGAGACCCAGTACTTC. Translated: CASSPGTTSETQYF.

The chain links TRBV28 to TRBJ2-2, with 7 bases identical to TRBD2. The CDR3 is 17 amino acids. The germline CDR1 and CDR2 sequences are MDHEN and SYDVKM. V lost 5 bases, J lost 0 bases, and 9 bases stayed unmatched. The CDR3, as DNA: TGTGCCAGCAGTCGCGATACTAGCGCCTCGAACACCGGGGAGCTGTTTTTT. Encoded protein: CASSRDTSASNTGELFF. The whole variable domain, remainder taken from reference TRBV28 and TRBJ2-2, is DVKVTQSSRYLVKRTGEKVFLECVQDMDHENMFWYRQDPGLGLRLIYFSYDVKMKEKGDIPEGYSVSREKKERFSLILESASTNQTSMYLCASSRDTSASNTGELFFGEGSRLTVL.

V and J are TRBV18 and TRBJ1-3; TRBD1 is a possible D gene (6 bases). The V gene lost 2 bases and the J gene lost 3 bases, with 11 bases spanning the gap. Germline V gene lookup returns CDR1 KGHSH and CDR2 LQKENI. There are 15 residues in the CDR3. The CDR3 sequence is CASSPSPGVGNTIYF. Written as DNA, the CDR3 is TGTGCCAGCTCACCATCCCCAGGGGTTGGAAACACCATATATTTT.

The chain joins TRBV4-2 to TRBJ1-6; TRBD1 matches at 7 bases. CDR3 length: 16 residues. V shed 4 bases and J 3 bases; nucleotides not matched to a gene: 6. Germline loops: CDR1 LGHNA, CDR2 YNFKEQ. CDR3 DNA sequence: TGTGCCAGCAGCCGCACCGGGACAGACTATAATTCACCCCTCCACTTT. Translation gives CASSRTGTDYNSPLHF.

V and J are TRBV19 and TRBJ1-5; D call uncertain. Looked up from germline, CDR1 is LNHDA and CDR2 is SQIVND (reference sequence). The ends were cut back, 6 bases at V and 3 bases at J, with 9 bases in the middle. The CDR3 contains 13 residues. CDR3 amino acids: CASRRTVNQPQHF. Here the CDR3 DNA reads TGTGCCAGTAGAAGAACGGTCAATCAGCCCCAGCATTTT.

Written as DNA, the CDR3 is TGCGCCAGCAGCTTGACAGGATCAACTAATGAAAAACTGTTTTTT. Translated: CASSLTGSTNEKLFF. V gene TRBV5-1 combines with J gene TRBJ1-4, with D perhaps matching TRBD1 (5 bases). Per germline, CDR1 SGHRS and CDR2 YFSETQ. This CDR3 region has 15 residues. V lost 1 base and J 0 bases, leaving 7 bases between the germline ends.

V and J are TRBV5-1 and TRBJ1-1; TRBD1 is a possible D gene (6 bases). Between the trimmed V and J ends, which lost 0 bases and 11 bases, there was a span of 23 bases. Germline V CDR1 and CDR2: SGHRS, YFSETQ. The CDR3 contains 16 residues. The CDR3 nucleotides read TGCGCCAGCAGCTTGGCGTGGGGTAGGGGGATGCTTGGGGCTTTCTTT. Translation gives CASSLAWGRGMLGAFF.

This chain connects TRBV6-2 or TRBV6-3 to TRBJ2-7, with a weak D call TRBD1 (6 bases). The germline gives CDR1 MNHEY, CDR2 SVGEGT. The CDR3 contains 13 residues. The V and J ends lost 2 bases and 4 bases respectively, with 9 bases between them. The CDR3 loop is CASSYGDKYEQYF. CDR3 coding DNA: TGTGCCAGCAGTTACGGGGACAAGTACGAGCAGTACTTC.

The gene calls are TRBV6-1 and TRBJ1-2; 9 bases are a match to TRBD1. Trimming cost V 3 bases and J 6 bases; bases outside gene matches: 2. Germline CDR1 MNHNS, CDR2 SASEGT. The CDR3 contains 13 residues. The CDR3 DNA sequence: TGTGCCAGCAGTGAGTGGACAGGGGATGGCTACACCTTC. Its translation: CASSEWTGDGYTF.

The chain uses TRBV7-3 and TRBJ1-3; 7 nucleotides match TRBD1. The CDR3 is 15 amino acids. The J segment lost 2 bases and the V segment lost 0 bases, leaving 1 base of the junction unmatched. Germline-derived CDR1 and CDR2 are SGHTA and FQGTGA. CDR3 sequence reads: CASSLTGGAGNTIYF. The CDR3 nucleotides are TGTGCCAGCAGCTTAACAGGGGGCGCTGGAAACACCATATATTTT.

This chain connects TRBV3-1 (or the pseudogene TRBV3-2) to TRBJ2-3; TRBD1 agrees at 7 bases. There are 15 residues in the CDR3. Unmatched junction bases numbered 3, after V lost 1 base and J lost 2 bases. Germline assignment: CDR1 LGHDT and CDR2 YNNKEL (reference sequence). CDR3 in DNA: TGTGCCAGCAGCCAAGGGCAGGGGGACACAGATACGCAGTATTTT. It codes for CASSQGQGDTDTQYF.

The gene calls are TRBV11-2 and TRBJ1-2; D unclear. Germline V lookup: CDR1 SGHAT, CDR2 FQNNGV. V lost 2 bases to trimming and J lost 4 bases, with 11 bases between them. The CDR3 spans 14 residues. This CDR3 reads CASSLSLGAYGYTF. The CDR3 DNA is TGTGCCAGCAGCTTAAGTCTCGGAGCCTATGGCTACACCTTC.

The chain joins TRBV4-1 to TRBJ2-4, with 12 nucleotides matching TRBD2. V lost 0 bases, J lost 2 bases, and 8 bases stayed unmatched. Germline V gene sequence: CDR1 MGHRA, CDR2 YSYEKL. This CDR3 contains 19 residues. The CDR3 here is CASSQDTSGGFESKNIQYF. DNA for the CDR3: TGCGCCAGCAGCCAAGATACTAGCGGGGGGTTCGAGTCCAAAAACATTCAGTACTTC.